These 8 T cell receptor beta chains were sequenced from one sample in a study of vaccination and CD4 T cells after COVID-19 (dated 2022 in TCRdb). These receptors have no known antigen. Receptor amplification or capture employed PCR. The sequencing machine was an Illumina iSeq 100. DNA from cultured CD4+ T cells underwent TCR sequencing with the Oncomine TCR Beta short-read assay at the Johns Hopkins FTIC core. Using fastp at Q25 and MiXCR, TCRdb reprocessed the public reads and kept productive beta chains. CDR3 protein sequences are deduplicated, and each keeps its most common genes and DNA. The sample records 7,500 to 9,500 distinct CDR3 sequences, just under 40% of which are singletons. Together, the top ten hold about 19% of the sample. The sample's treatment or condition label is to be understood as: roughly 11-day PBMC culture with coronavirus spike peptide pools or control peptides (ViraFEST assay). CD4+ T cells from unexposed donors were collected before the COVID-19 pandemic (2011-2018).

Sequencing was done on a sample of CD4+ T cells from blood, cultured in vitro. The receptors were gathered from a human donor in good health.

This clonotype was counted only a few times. The CDR3 bases are TGTGCCAGCAGCTTAGCACAGACGTACTATGGCTACACCTTC. Translated, it gives CASSLAQTYYGYTF. This sequence joins TRBV11-2 and TRBJ1-2, with D hard to call. This CDR3 comprises 14 residues. The V end was cut by 1 base, the J end by 3 bases, with 9 bases between. Germline CDR1 and CDR2: SGHAT and FQNNGV.

For the CDR3, the DNA is TGTGCCAGCAGCCAACAGGGCTACGAGCAGTACTTC. Its protein is CASSQQGYEQYF. This chain joins TRBV5-4 and TRBJ2-7, with a weak D call TRBD1 (6 bases). Deletions cut 4 bases from V and 3 bases from J, with 8 bases between. In germline, CDR1 is SGHNT, CDR2 YYREEE (reference sequence). The CDR3 runs to 12 residues.

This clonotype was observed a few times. CDR3 in DNA: TGTGCCAGCAATCCGGGACAGGGAAACTATGGCTACACCTTC. Encoded protein: CASNPGQGNYGYTF. The chain employs TRBV2 and TRBJ1-2; 9 bases are a match to TRBD1. V gave up 7 bases and J gave up 2 bases; unmatched junction bases: 5. The CDR3 has 14 amino acids. From germline, CDR1 is SNHLY and CDR2 FYNNEI.

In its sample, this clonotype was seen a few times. The DNA of the CDR3 is TGTGCCACCAGTGATCCTCCGGGACAGAGCACAGATACGCAGTATTTT. Amino acid sequence: CATSDPPGQSTDTQYF. The rearrangement links TRBV24-1 to TRBJ2-3, with 7 nucleotides matching TRBD1. The length of the CDR3 is 16 residues. V was pared by 3 bases and J by 0 bases, with 5 bases of the junction left unmatched. Germline CDR1 KGHDR, CDR2 SFDVKD.

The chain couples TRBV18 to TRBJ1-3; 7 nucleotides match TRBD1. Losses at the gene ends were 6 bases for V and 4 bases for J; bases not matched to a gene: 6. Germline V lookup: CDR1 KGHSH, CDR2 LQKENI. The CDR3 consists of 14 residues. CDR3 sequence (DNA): TGTGCCAGCTCGCGGGACAGATCGGGAAACACCATATATTTT. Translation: CASSRDRSGNTIYF.

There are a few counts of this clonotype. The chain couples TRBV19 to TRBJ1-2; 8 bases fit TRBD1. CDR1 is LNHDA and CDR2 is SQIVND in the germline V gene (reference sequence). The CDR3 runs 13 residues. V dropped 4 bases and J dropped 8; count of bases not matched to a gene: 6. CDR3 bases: TGTGCCAGTAGTACCGACGGACAGGGAGGCTACACCTTC. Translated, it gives CASSTDGQGGYTF.

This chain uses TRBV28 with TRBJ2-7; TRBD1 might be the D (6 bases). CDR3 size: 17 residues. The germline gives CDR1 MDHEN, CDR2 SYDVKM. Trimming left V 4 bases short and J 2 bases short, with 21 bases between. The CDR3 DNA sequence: TGTGCCAGCAGTTCACCCCCACCGGGGCAGGGGACCTACGAGCAGTACTTC. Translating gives CASSSPPPGQGTYEQYF.

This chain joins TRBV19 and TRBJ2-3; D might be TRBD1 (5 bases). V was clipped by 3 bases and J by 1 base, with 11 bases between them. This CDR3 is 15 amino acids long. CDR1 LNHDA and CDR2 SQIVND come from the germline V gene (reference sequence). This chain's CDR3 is CASSIQRGGTDTQYF. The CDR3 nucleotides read TGTGCCAGTAGTATCCAAAGGGGCGGCACAGATACGCAGTATTTT.